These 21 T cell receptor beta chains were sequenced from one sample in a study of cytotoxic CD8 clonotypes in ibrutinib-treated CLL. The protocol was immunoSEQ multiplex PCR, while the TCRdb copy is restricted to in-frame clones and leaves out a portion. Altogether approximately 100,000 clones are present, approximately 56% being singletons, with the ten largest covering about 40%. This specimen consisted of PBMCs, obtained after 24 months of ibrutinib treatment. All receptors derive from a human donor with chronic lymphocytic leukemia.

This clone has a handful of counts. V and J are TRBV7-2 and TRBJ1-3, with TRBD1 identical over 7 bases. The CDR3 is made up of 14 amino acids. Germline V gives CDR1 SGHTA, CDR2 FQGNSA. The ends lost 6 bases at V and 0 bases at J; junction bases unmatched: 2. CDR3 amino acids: CASRGQHSGNTIYF. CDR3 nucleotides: TGTGCCAGCAGGGGACAGCACTCTGGAAACACCATATATTTT.

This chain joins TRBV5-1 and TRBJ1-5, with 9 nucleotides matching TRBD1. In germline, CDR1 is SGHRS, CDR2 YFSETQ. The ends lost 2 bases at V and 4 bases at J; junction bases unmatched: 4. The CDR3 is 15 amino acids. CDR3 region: CASSFGDRENQPQHF. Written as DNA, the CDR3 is TGCGCCAGCAGCTTTGGGGACAGGGAAAATCAGCCCCAGCATTTT.

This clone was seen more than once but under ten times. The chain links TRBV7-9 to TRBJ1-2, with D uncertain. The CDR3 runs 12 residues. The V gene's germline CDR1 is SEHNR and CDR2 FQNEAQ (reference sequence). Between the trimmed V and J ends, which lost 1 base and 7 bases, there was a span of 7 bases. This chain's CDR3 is CASSLDFGGYTF. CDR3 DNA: TGTGCCAGCAGCTTAGATTTTGGTGGCTACACCTTC.

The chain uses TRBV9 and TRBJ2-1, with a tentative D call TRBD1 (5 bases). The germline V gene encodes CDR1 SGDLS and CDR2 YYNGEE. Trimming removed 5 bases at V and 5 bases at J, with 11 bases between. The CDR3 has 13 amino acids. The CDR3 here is CASSSAQDNEQFF. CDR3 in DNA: TGTGCCAGCAGTTCCGCACAGGACAATGAGCAGTTCTTC.

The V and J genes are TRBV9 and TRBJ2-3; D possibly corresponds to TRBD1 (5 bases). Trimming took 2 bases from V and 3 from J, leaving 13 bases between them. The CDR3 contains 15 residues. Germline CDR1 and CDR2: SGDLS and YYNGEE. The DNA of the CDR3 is TGTGCCAGCAGCGTCACACCTCAGGGAACAGATACGCAGTATTTT. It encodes CASSVTPQGTDTQYF.

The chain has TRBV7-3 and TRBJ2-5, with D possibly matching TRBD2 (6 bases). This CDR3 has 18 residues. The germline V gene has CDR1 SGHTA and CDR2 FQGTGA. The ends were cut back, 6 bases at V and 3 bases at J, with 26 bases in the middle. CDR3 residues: CASSPRIDPGGAKETQYF. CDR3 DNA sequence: TGTGCCAGCAGTCCACGGATAGACCCCGGGGGTGCAAAAGAGACCCAGTACTTC.

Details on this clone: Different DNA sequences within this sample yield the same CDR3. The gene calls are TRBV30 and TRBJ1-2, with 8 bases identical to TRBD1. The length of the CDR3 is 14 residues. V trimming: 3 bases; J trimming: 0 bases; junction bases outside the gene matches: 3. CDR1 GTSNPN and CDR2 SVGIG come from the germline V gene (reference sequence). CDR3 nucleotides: TGTGCCTGGAGCTTGGGACAGGCTAACTATGGCTACACCTTC. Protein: CAWSLGQANYGYTF. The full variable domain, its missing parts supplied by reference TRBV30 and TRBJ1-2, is SQTIHQWPATLVQPVGSPLSLECTVEGTSNPNLYWYRQAAGRGLQLLFYSVGIGQISSEVPQNLSASRPQDRQFILSSKKLLLSDSGFYLCAWSLGQANYGYTFGSGTRLTVV.

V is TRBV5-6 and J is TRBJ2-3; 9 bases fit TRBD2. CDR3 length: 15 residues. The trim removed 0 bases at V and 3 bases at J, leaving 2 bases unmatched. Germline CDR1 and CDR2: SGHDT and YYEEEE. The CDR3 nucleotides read TGTGCCAGCAGCTTGGGGACTAGCGTTACAGATACGCAGTATTTT. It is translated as CASSLGTSVTDTQYF.

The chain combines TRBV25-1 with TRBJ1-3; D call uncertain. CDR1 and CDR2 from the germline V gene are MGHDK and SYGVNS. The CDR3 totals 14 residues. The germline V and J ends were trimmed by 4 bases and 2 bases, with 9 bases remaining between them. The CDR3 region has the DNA TGTGCCAGCAGTGCGGGTGTAGCTGGAAACACCATATATTTT. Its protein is CASSAGVAGNTIYF.

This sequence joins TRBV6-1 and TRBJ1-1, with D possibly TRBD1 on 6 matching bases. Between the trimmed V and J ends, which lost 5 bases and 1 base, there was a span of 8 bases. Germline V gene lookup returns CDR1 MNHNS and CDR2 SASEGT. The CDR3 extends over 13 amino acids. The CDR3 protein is CASSWTENTEAFF. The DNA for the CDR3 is TGTGCCAGCAGTTGGACAGAGAACACTGAAGCTTTCTTT.

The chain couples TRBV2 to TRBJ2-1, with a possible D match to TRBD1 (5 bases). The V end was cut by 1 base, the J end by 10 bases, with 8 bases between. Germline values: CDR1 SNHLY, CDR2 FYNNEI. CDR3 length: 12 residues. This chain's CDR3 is CASSEEGREQFF. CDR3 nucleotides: TGTGCCAGCAGTGAAGAGGGGCGCGAGCAGTTCTTC.

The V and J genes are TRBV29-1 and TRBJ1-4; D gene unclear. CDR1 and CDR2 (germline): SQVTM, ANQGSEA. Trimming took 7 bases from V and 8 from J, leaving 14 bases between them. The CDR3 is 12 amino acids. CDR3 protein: CSGRSFQEKLFF. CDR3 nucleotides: TGCAGCGGGAGGTCATTCCAAGAAAAACTGTTTTTT.

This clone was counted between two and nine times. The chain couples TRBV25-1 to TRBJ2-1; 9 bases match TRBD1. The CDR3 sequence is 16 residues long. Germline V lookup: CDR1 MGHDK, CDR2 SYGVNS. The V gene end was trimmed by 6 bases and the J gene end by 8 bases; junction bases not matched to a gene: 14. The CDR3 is CASRAPTGTGSDEQFF. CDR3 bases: TGTGCCAGCAGAGCCCCTACCGGGACAGGGAGCGATGAGCAGTTCTTC.

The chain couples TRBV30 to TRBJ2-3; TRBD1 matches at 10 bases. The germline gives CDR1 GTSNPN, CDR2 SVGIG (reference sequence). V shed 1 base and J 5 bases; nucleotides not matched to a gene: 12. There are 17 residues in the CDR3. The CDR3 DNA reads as TGTGCCTGGAGTGCCAAGCCGGGACAGGGGAGGGGAGATACGCAGTATTTT. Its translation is CAWSAKPGQGRGDTQYF.

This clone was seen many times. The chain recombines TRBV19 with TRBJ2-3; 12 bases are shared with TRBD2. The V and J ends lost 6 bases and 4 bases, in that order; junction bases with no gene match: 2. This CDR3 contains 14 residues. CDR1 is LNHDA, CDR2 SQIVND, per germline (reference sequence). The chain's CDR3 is CASSPSGGADTQYF. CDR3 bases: TGTGCCAGTAGCCCTAGCGGGGGGGCAGATACGCAGTATTTT.

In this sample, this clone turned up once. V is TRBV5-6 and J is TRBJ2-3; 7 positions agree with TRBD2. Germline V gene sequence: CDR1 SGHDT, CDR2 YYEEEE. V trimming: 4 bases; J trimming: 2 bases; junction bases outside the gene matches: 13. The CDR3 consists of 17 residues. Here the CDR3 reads CASSPGEGRVFTDTQYF. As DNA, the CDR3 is TGTGCCAGCAGCCCTGGGGAGGGCAGGGTATTCACAGATACGCAGTATTTT.

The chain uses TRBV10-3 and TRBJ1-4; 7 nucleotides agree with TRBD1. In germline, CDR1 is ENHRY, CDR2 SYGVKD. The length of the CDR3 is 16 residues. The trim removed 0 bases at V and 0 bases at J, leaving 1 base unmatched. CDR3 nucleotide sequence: TGTGCCATCAGTGAGTCCACAGGGGCAACTAATGAAAAACTGTTTTTT. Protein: CAISESTGATNEKLFF.

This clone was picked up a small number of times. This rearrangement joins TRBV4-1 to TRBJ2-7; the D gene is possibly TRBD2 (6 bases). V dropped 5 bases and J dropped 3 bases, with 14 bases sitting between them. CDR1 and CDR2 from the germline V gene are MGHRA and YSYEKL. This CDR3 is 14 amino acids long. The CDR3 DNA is TGCGCCAGCAGCAACCGGGACGGGAGCTACGAGCAGTACTTC. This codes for CASSNRDGSYEQYF.

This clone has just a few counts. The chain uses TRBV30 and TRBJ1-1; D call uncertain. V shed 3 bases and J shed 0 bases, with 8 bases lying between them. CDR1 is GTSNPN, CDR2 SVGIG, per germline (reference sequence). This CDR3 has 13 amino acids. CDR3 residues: CAWSSVMNTEAFF. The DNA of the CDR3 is TGTGCCTGGAGCTCCGTTATGAACACTGAAGCTTTCTTT. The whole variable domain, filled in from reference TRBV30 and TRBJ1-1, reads SQTIHQWPATLVQPVGSPLSLECTVEGTSNPNLYWYRQAAGRGLQLLFYSVGIGQISSEVPQNLSASRPQDRQFILSSKKLLLSDSGFYLCAWSSVMNTEAFFGQGTRLTVV.

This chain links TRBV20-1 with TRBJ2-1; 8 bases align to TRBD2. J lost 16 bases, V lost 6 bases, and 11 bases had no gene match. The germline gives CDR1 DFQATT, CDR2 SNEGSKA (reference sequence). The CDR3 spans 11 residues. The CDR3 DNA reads TGCAGTGCCGAGAGCGGGGGAAGGGAATTCTTC. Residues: CSAESGGREFF.

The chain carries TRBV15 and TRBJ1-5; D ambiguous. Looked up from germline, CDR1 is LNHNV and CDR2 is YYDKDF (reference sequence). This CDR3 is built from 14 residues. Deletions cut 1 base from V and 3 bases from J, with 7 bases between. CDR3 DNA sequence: TGTGCCACCAGCAGAGGCTTGGCCAATCAGCCCCAGCATTTT. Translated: CATSRGLANQPQHF.